These T cell receptor beta chains were read from a single sample in a study of blood T cell repertoires in COVID-19. Method: immunoSEQ multiplex PCR; TCRdb's copy keeps in-frame clones and lacks some. The sample records about 250,000 clones, approximately 80% being singletons. Sequencing was carried out using peripheral blood. These receptors were obtained from a man of 80 years or more with acute or convalescent COVID-19. CDR3s include the opening cysteine and the closing phenylalanine or tryptophan. A D gene is named only where the DNA matches it firmly. Clone size is given for some rows only: seen once, a few or many times, or a class if the clone is expanded.

V	D	J	size	CDR3
TRBV6-4	NA	TRBJ2-1	NA	CASSDGLYNEQFF
TRBV19	NA	TRBJ2-1	NA	CASTPRGFSYNEQFF
TRBV9	NA	TRBJ2-1	NA	CASTSAGNEQFF
TRBV28	TRBD1	TRBJ1-6	NA	CASSPLDRDDSPLHF
TRBV19	NA	TRBJ2-7	NA	CASSPDRHGEQYF
TRBV28	NA	TRBJ2-7	NA	CASHGQSEYEQYF
TRBV7-6	NA	TRBJ2-1	NA	CASSFTSEQFF
TRBV7-9	NA	TRBJ2-1	few	CASSEGGPLGQFF
TRBV24-1	NA	TRBJ2-6	NA	CATSRSPPSGANVLTF
TRBV5-4	TRBD2	TRBJ2-2	NA	CASSPGTSGRAVAGELFF
TRBV25-1	TRBD1	TRBJ2-2	NA	CASSALTGLNTGELFF
TRBV6-4	TRBD1	TRBJ1-1	NA	CASSEHEGATEAFF
TRBV7-3	TRBD2	TRBJ2-2	NA	CASSLTPGLAGGKNTGELFF
TRBV6-5	NA	TRBJ1-1	NA	CASRSLNTEAFF
TRBV19	NA	TRBJ1-4	NA	CASSSLRSGGADEKLFF
TRBV20-1	NA	TRBJ2-7	few	CSARGRSEQYF
TRBV2	TRBD1	TRBJ1-5	few	CASSVGQGNLEPQHF
TRBV25-1	NA	TRBJ1-1	NA	CASEGLMNTEAFF
TRBV28	TRBD1	TRBJ1-5	NA	CASTRGAGFRQPQHF
TRBV28	TRBD1	TRBJ1-5	NA	CASTWTGNSNQPQHF
TRBV27	TRBD2	TRBJ2-6	NA	CASSLWGRGGVSSGANVLTF
TRBV12-5	TRBD2	TRBJ2-3	NA	CASGFSLAGVMTDTQYF
TRBV6-5	NA	TRBJ2-7	few	CASSSPGRGQRYEQYF
TRBV5-4	NA	TRBJ2-7	NA	CASSIQGAPYEQYF
TRBV6-5	NA	TRBJ2-2	few	CASNLDSLRTGELFF
TRBV5-1	TRBD1	TRBJ1-6	NA	CASSGDRGNSPLHF
TRBV5-4	NA	TRBJ1-4	NA	CASREGVTNEKLFF
TRBV6-1	NA	TRBJ2-3	NA	CASSESITDTQYF
TRBV27	NA	TRBJ1-6	NA	CASSYITGSNSPLHF
TRBV5-1	TRBD1	TRBJ1-5	NA	CASSLGVTGVANQPQHF
TRBV5-1	NA	TRBJ1-4	NA	CASSLAGGWEKLFF
TRBV10-3	TRBD1	TRBJ2-7	NA	CAITGDRLDYEQYF
TRBV12-5	TRBD2	TRBJ2-3	NA	CASGLPSGRGTDTQYF
TRBV2	TRBD1	TRBJ1-2	NA	CASSRTGDGYTF
TRBV7-3	NA	TRBJ2-1	NA	CASSLTDTDNEQFF
TRBV5-1	TRBD1	TRBJ1-1	NA	CASSLIPGGNTEAFF
TRBV18	TRBD2	TRBJ2-1	NA	CASSPRTSGTSSYNEQFF
TRBV6-5	TRBD1	TRBJ1-6	NA	CASSFQQGRPPLHF
TRBV19	TRBD2	TRBJ2-1	NA	CASSRRSSGDSYNEQFF
TRBV30	NA	TRBJ2-7	NA	CAWSRVTGEYF
TRBV7-9	NA	TRBJ2-4	NA	CASSRRGGLAKNIQYF
TRBV3-1/TRBV3-2	NA	TRBJ2-7	NA	CASSPRGWGLNEQYF
TRBV25-1	NA	TRBJ1-1	NA	CASSELGGRGVKNTEAFF
TRBV6-5	NA	TRBJ1-5	NA	CASSLTDTGNQPQHF
TRBV18	NA	TRBJ1-1	once	CASSPNTGGGTEAFF
TRBV24-1	NA	TRBJ1-2	few	CATSDHGRAGGYTF
TRBV3-1/TRBV3-2	NA	TRBJ2-1	NA	CASSQSIWGGGDEQFF
TRBV11-1	TRBD1	TRBJ2-4	NA	CASSSGTGRNIQYF
TRBV19	NA	TRBJ1-2	NA	CASHPGAGTHGYTF
TRBV2	TRBD2	TRBJ2-5	once	CATETSGGEETQYF
TRBV19	NA	TRBJ2-3	NA	CASSIGDTQYF
TRBV18	NA	TRBJ1-4	few	CASSPLGGGTNEKLFF
TRBV6-5	NA	TRBJ1-1	NA	CASCSGTLNTEVFF
TRBV30	NA	TRBJ1-1	NA	CAWRPGETEAFF
TRBV15	TRBD2	TRBJ2-3	NA	CATSPGASGGTDTQYF